This entry lists 18 T cell receptor beta chains sequenced from one sample in a study of human T cells and chemical hapten exposure. TCRdb re-called the RACE reads through MiXCR, storing one row per CDR3 protein. The sample carries about 350,000 distinct CDR3 sequences, roughly 6.3% recorded once. Time point indicated: patch test 2, 6 weeks after DPC sensitization. This sample's treatment: therapeutic diphenylcyclopropenone sensitization with weekly scalp DPC. Sequences were derived from whole blood, sampled in connection with sensitization to the hapten diphenylcyclopropenone (DPC). The receptors come from a young woman with alopecia areata. Some clones in this sample may be carry-over from other donors' samples.

This clonotype was observed many times. The rearrangement uses TRBV2 and TRBJ1-2; D gene uncertain. The length of the CDR3 is 12 residues. CDR1 is SNHLY and CDR2 is FYNNEI in the germline V gene. V dropped 6 bases and J dropped 7 bases, with 12 bases sitting between them. CDR3 protein: CASSREGSGYTF. DNA for the CDR3: TGTGCCAGCAGCCGAGAAGGTAGTGGCTACACCTTC.

The V gene is TRBV9, the J gene TRBJ1-3, with D perhaps matching TRBD1 (5 bases). Trimming stripped 0 bases from V and 2 bases from J, with 6 bases between. The V gene's germline CDR1 is SGDLS and CDR2 YYNGEE. The CDR3 consists of 14 residues. CDR3 DNA sequence: TGTGCCAGCAGCGTAGAGGGGACTGGAAACACCATATATTTT. Encoded protein: CASSVEGTGNTIYF.

The CDR3 spells CAISDPDNREDEQYF. Written as DNA, the CDR3 is TGTGCCATCAGTGACCCTGACAACCGGGAGGACGAGCAGTACTTC. The V and J genes are TRBV10-3 and TRBJ2-7; 7 bases match TRBD2. The CDR3 runs to 15 residues. With 3 bases clipped from V and 5 bases from J, the junction kept 10 bases outside the gene matches. Germline values: CDR1 ENHRY, CDR2 SYGVKD.

This clonotype was seen repeatedly, ten times or more. CDR3 sequence reads: CSARGGLGYGYTF. CDR3 sequence (DNA): TGCAGTGCCCGAGGAGGGCTTGGCTATGGCTACACCTTC. This sequence joins TRBV20-1 and TRBJ1-2; no clear D. Germline V CDR1 and CDR2: DFQATT, SNEGSKA (reference sequence). The CDR3 is 13 amino acids. The ends were cut back, 6 bases at V and 4 bases at J, with 15 bases in the middle.

This clonotype occurred many times. The chain joins TRBV15 to TRBJ1-5; a weak D match, TRBD1 (5 bases). Per germline, CDR1 LNHNV and CDR2 YYDKDF (reference sequence). V gave up 3 bases and J gave up 9 bases, with 15 bases separating them. This CDR3 is 14 amino acids long. CDR3 protein: CATSSDRGWRPQHF. The CDR3 DNA is TGTGCCACCAGCAGTGATAGGGGATGGCGGCCCCAGCATTTT.

The chain has TRBV2 and TRBJ2-5, with TRBD2 as a possible D gene (5 bases). Germline CDR1 SNHLY, CDR2 FYNNEI. The CDR3 consists of 15 residues. V lost 5 bases and J lost 5, with 18 bases in between. This CDR3 is CASSSNPTRAETQYF. CDR3 coding DNA: TGTGCCAGCAGTAGTAATCCTACTAGAGCGGAGACCCAGTACTTC. Full variable domain (remainder filled in from reference TRBV2 and TRBJ2-5): EPEVTQTPSHQVTQMGQEVILRCVPISNHLYFYWYRQILGQKVEFLVSFYNNEISEKSEIFDDQFSVERPDGSNFTLKIRSTKLEDSAMYFCASSSNPTRAETQYFGPGTRLLVL.

This clonotype was counted many times. In nucleotides, the CDR3 is TGTGCCAGCAGCTGGGACAGGGGCTATGGCTACACCTTC. Its translation: CASSWDRGYGYTF. This chain connects TRBV5-4 to TRBJ1-2, with TRBD1 matching 10 bases. The trim removed 3 bases at V and 4 bases at J, leaving 0 bases unmatched. This CDR3 has 13 amino acids. Germline loops: CDR1 SGHNT, CDR2 YYREEE (reference sequence).

This clonotype was seen many times. The chain has TRBV12-3 or TRBV12-4 and TRBJ1-6; 11 bases agree with TRBD1. The junction had 8 bases not matched to a gene; V was cut back by 7 bases and J by 15 bases. CDR3 length: 13 residues. The CDR3 loop is CASTHRDRGDLHF. The CDR3 coding sequence is TGTGCCAGCACGCACCGGGACAGGGGGGACCTCCACTTT.

This clonotype was counted many times. The genes are TRBV6-5 and TRBJ1-1, with D perhaps TRBD1 (5 bases). V lost 5 bases and J 0 bases, leaving 16 bases between the germline ends. The CDR3 contains 16 residues. In germline, CDR1 is MNHEY, CDR2 SVGAGI. CDR3 sequence (DNA): TGTGCCAGCAGTCCCCAGGGTTTTGCCCTGAACACTGAAGCTTTCTTT. Protein sequence: CASSPQGFALNTEAFF.

The V gene is TRBV20-1, the J gene TRBJ2-3; TRBD2 matches at 8 bases. The CDR3 has 14 residues. The V gene end was trimmed by 6 bases and the J gene end by 4 bases; junction bases not matched to a gene: 9. Germline lookup yields CDR1 DFQATT and CDR2 SNEGSKA (reference sequence). CDR3 residues: CSASGTSVADTQYF. Here the CDR3 DNA reads TGCAGTGCCTCCGGGACTAGTGTCGCAGATACGCAGTATTTT.

This clonotype was observed a few times. J is TRBJ1-4 and V is TRBV6-1, with 8 bases matching TRBD1. This CDR3 is built from 13 residues. V shed 1 base, J shed 8 bases, and the junction held 0 bases outside the gene matches. CDR1 MNHNS and CDR2 SASEGT come from the germline V gene. In DNA form, the CDR3 reads TGTGCCAGCAGTGAAGGACAGGGGGAAAAACTGTTTTTT. Its translation is CASSEGQGEKLFF.

This clonotype showed up many times. This sequence joins TRBV28 and TRBJ1-2; D might be TRBD1 (6 bases). Trimming took off 3 bases at V and 3 bases at J, with 11 bases between the two ends. Per the germline V gene, CDR1 is MDHEN and CDR2 is SYDVKM. The CDR3 extends over 14 amino acids. CDR3 bases: TGTGCCAGCAGTTTTCAGGGGAACCACTATGGCTACACCTTC. As protein: CASSFQGNHYGYTF.

The V call is TRBV20-1, the J call TRBJ2-7, with 15 bases lining up with TRBD2. This CDR3 has 16 residues. With 3 bases clipped from V and 1 base from J, the junction kept 4 bases outside the gene matches. Germline CDR1 and CDR2: DFQATT and SNEGSKA (reference sequence). In nucleotides, the CDR3 is TGCAGTGCTAGGGGACTAGCGGGGGGCTTTTCCTACGAGCAGTACTTC. Its protein is CSARGLAGGFSYEQYF.

This clonotype was recorded many times. This rearrangement joins TRBV5-1 to TRBJ1-1, with D maybe TRBD1 (5 bases). This CDR3 has 14 residues. Trimming left V 4 bases short and J 2 bases short, with 12 bases between. CDR1 and CDR2 (germline): SGHRS, YFSETQ. CDR3 residues: CASSPRDLNTEAFF. The DNA of the CDR3 is TGCGCCAGCAGCCCGCGGGACCTTAACACTGAAGCTTTCTTT.

This clonotype occurred many times. The V and J genes are TRBV6-5 and TRBJ1-1; D unclear. Trimming stripped 0 bases from V and 1 base from J, with 6 bases between. This CDR3 has 14 amino acids. Looked up from germline, CDR1 is MNHEY and CDR2 is SVGAGI. Here the CDR3 DNA reads TGTGCCAGCAGTTACTCCCAGGAGAACACTGAAGCTTTCTTT. This gives the protein CASSYSQENTEAFF.

The chain is built from TRBV12-3 or TRBV12-4 and TRBJ2-3, with D possibly matching TRBD2 (6 bases). Trimming took 4 bases from V and 4 from J, leaving 15 bases between them. The CDR3 consists of 15 residues. The CDR3 protein is CASSSLVGRSDTQYF. CDR3 bases: TGTGCCAGCAGTTCCCTCGTGGGGAGGTCAGATACGCAGTATTTT.

V gene TRBV3-1 combines with J gene TRBJ1-6; D gene ambiguous. Trimming pared 9 bases from V and 11 bases from J, leaving 17 bases between. This CDR3 is 13 amino acids long. Germline CDR1 is LGHDT and CDR2 is YNNKEL (reference sequence). The CDR3 region is CASGTRLKTPLHF. CDR3 sequence (DNA): TGTGCCAGTGGAACACGGCTTAAGACACCCCTCCACTTT.

This clonotype was seen only a few times. This sequence joins TRBV4-3 and TRBJ2-3, with TRBD2 matching 14 bases. This CDR3 is 21 amino acids long. The V and J ends lost 4 bases and 2 bases, in that order; junction bases with no gene match: 17. CDR1 is LGHNA, CDR2 YSLEER, per germline. For the CDR3, the DNA is TGCGCCAGCAGCCTGAGTTTGACTAGCGGGGGGGCCTTAAGAAACACAGATACGCAGTATTTT. This codes for CASSLSLTSGGALRNTDTQYF.